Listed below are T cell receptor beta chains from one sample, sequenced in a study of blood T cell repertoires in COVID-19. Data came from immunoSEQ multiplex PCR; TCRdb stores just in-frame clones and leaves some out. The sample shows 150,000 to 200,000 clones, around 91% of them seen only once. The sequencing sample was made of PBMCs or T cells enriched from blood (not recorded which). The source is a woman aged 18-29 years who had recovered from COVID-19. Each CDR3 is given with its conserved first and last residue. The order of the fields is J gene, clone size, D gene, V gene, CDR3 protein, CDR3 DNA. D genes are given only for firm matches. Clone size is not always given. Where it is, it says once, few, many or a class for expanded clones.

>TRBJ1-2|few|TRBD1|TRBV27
CASSLTGGRRYTF
TGTGCCAGCAGTCTTACAGGGGGAAGACGCTACACCTTC
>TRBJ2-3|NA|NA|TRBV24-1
CATSDNPPADTQYF
TGTGCCACCAGTGACAACCCGCCGGCAGATACGCAGTATTTT
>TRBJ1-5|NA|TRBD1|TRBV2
CASSIDRGGNQPQHF
TGTGCCAGCAGTATCGACAGGGGAGGCAATCAGCCCCAGCATTTT
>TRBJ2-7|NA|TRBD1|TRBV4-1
CASSQVNGQGLDEQYF
TGCGCCAGCAGCCAAGTGAACGGACAGGGGCTCGACGAGCAGTACTTC
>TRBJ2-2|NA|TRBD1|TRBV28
CASSLQQGAGTGELFF
TGTGCCAGCAGTTTACAGCAGGGGGCAGGGACCGGGGAGCTGTTTTTT
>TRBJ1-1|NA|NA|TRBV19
CASSINSEAFF
TGTGCCAGTAGTATAAACAGCGAAGCTTTCTTT
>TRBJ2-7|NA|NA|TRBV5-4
CASSLSPDRTNYEQYF
TGTGCCAGCAGCTTGAGTCCCGACAGGACCAACTACGAGCAGTACTTC
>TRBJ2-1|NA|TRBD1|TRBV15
CATSRVGTGRVVEQFF
TGTGCCACCAGCAGAGTGGGGACAGGGCGAGTCGTTGAGCAGTTCTTC
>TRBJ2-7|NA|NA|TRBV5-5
CASSLEGAEYF
TGTGCCAGCAGCTTGGAGGGAGCAGAGTACTTC
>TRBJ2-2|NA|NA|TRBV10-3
CAISEREPVSGELFF
TGTGCCATCAGTGAGCGGGAGCCCGTATCCGGGGAGCTGTTTTTT
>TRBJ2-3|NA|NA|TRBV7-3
CASSSQRADTQYF
TGTGCCAGCAGCTCACAGCGGGCAGATACGCAGTATTTT
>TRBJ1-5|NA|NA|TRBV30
CAWSTDRPSPQHF
TGTGCCTGGAGTACCGACAGGCCAAGCCCCCAGCATTTT
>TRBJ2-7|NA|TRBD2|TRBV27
CASSFSGVSGLPSYEQYF
TGTGCCAGCAGTTTTAGCGGGGTGTCGGGACTCCCCTCATACGAGCAGTACTTC
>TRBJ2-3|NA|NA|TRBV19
CASSPQRSTDTQYF
TGTGCCAGTAGTCCGCAGCGGAGCACAGATACGCAGTATTTT
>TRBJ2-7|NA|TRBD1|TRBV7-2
CASSLVDRAFSYEQYF
TGTGCCAGCAGCTTAGTGGACAGGGCTTTTTCCTACGAGCAGTACTTC
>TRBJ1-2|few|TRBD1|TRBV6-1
CASSGGQGWESYGYTF
TGTGCCAGCAGTGGGGGACAGGGATGGGAAAGTTATGGCTACACCTTC
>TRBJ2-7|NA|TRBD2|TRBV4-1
CASSHVTSGKGEQYF
TGCGCCAGCAGCCATGTGACTAGCGGGAAAGGAGAGCAGTACTTC
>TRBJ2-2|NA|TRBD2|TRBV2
CASRREGTGELFF
TGTGCCAGCAGGAGGGAGGGCACCGGGGAGCTGTTTTTT
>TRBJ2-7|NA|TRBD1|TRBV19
CASSIGDRGVDEQYF
TGTGCCAGTAGTATCGGGGACAGGGGGGTTGACGAGCAGTACTTC
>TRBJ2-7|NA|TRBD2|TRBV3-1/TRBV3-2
CASSQGVFAGGSYEQYF
TGTGCCAGCAGCCAAGGTGTCTTTGCGGGAGGGTCCTACGAGCAGTACTTC
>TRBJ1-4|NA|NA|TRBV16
CASSQSSAGKLFF
TGTGCCAGCAGCCAATCTAGCGCCGGGAAACTGTTTTTT
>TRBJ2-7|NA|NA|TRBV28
CASSQTSYEQYF
TGTGCCAGCAGCCAAACTTCCTACGAGCAGTACTTC
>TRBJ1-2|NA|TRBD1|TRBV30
CAWRTALQRQGLGYGYTF
TGTGCCTGGAGGACCGCTCTCCAGAGACAGGGGTTGGGATATGGCTACACCTTC
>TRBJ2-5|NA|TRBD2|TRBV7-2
CASSLEGLAGGSETQYF
TGTGCCAGCAGCTTAGAAGGGCTAGCGGGAGGATCAGAGACCCAGTACTTC
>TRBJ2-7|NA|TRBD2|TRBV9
CASSAAQLTSAGYEQYF
TGTGCCAGCAGCGCCGCCCAACTTACTAGCGCCGGCTACGAGCAGTACTTC
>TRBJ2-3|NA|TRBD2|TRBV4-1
CASSQTTSGLDTQYF
TGCGCCAGCAGCCAAACGACTAGCGGGTTGGATACGCAGTATTTT
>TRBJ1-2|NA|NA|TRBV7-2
CAGTRTNYGYTF
TGTGCCGGGACACGGACAAACTATGGCTACACCTTC
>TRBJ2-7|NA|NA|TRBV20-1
CSGTVTYEQYF
TGCAGTGGGACAGTTACCTACGAGCAGTACTTC
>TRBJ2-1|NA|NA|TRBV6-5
CASRAQVLYEQFF
TGTGCCAGCAGGGCGCAGGTACTCTATGAGCAGTTCTTC
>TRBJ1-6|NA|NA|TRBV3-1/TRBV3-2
CASSQVVGQYNSPLHF
TGTGCCAGCAGCCAAGTGGTTGGACAGTATAATTCACCCCTCCACTTT
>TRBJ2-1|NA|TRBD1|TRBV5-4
CASSSGQGVYNEQFF
TGTGCCAGCAGTTCCGGACAGGGGGTGTACAATGAGCAGTTCTTC
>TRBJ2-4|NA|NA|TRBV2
CASSEAGGTKNIQYF
TGTGCCAGCAGTGAAGCAGGGGGTACCAAAAACATTCAGTACTTC
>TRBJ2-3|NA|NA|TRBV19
CASSSLQTSTDTQYF
TGTGCCAGTAGTTCACTACAAACTAGCACAGATACGCAGTATTTT
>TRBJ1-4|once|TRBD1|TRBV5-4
CASSLSGGHEKLFF
TGTGCCAGCAGCTTGTCAGGGGGGCATGAAAAACTGTTTTTT
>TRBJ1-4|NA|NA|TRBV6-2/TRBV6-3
CASSSSRGQDEKLFF
TGTGCCAGCAGTTCGTCTAGGGGCCAGGATGAAAAACTGTTTTTT
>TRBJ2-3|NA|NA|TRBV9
CASSVAEGVAWDTQYF
TGTGCCAGCAGCGTAGCGGAGGGAGTTGCATGGGATACGCAGTATTTT
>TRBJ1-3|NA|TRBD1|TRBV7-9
CASSLGTGGVNTIYF
TGTGCCAGCAGCTTAGGGACAGGGGGCGTAAACACCATATATTTT
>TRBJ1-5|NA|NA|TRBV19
CASSINSPQPQHF
TGTGCCAGTAGTATAAACAGCCCACAGCCCCAGCATTTT
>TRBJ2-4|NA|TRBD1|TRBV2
CASRPGGAGKNIQYF
TGTGCCAGCAGACCAGGGGGCGCAGGCAAAAACATTCAGTACTTC
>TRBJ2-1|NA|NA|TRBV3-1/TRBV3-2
CASSQDLVLASSYNEQFF
TGTGCCAGCAGCCAAGATCTAGTCTTGGCGTCCTCCTACAATGAGCAGTTCTTC
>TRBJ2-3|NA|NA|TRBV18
CASSPALRDTQYF
TGTGCCAGCTCACCCGCACTCAGGGATACGCAGTATTTT
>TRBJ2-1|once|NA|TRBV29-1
CSVSKRLGRNEQFF
TGCAGCGTTTCTAAGCGCCTGGGGAGGAATGAGCAGTTCTTC
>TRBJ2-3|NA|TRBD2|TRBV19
CASSYRGLAGGPITDTQYF
TGTGCCAGTAGCTACAGGGGACTAGCGGGAGGGCCGATCACAGATACGCAGTATTTT
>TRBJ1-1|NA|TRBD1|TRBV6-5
CASSPRGVAEAFF
TGTGCCAGCAGCCCCAGGGGGGTCGCTGAAGCTTTCTTT
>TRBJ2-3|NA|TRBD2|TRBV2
CASSGLSGREDTQYF
TGTGCCAGCAGTGGTCTTAGCGGGAGGGAAGATACGCAGTATTTT
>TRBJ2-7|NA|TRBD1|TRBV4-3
CASSRGLAYEQYF
TGCGCCAGCAGCAGGGGGCTAGCCTACGAGCAGTACTTC
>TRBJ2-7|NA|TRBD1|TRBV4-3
CASSQEGTGGFSYEQYF
TGCGCCAGCAGCCAAGAAGGGACAGGGGGCTTCTCCTACGAGCAGTACTTC
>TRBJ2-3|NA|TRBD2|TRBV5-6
CASSLLGLAADTQYF
TGTGCCAGCAGCTTGCTGGGACTAGCGGCAGATACGCAGTATTTT
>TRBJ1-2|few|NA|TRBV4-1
CASSQVTQLGYTF
TGCGCCAGCAGCCAAGTCACCCAACTTGGCTACACCTTC
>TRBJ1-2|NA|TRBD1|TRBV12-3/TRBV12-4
CASSTGADYGYTF
TGTGCCAGCAGTACAGGGGCCGACTATGGCTACACCTTC
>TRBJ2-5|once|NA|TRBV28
CASAKPRDSVAQYF
TGTGCCAGTGCGAAACCCCGGGACTCGGTGGCCCAGTACTTC